Following are 21 T cell receptor beta chains from one sample sequenced in a study of T cells in Graves' hyperthyroidism and ophthalmopathy. The investigators amplified TCR beta CDR3 regions from RNA transcripts. A first-round RT-PCR of the TCR CDR3 used the HTBI primer set. MiXCR, applied by TCRdb to the multiplex PCR reads, yields one record per CDR3 protein. The repertoire holds 490,000 or so distinct CDR3 sequences, 46% seen once, with about 45% in the top ten. Input material: peripheral blood or thyroid tissue (not recorded which). The receptors here all came from an adult woman with Graves' disease, either hyperthyroidism or ophthalmopathy (not recorded which).

This clonotype was found many times. CDR3 loop: CSATPWTSMNTEAFF. The CDR3 DNA reads as TGCAGTGCTACTCCCTGGACATCTATGAACACTGAAGCTTTCTTT. J is TRBJ1-1 and V is TRBV20-1; D might be TRBD1 (5 bases). This CDR3 contains 15 residues. Per the germline V gene, CDR1 is DFQATT and CDR2 is SNEGSKA (reference sequence). The germline V and J ends were trimmed by 4 bases and 0 bases, with 15 bases remaining between them.

V and J are TRBV7-2 and TRBJ2-7; the D gene is possibly TRBD1 (6 bases). Trimming cost V 4 bases and J 6 bases, with 10 bases left between them. The CDR3 loop spans 12 amino acids. Germline CDR1 and CDR2: SGHTA and FQGNSA. The CDR3 is CASSSVGAEQYF. In DNA, the CDR3 is TGTGCCAGCAGCTCAGTGGGGGCCGAGCAGTACTTC.

V and J are TRBV3-1 and TRBJ2-2; the match to TRBD2 covers 14 bases. Per the germline V gene, CDR1 is LGHDT and CDR2 is YNNKEL (reference sequence). Trimming at V came to 4 bases and at J to 4 bases, leaving 5 bases not matched to a gene. CDR3 length equals 17 residues. This CDR3 reads CASSRLAGGRSTGELFF. In DNA form, the CDR3 reads TGTGCCAGCAGCCGACTAGCGGGAGGGAGGTCCACCGGGGAGCTGTTTTTT.

The gene calls are TRBV2 and TRBJ2-7; TRBD1 agrees at 7 bases. Germline V gene sequence: CDR1 SNHLY, CDR2 FYNNEI. The V segment lost 5 bases and the J segment 0 bases; nucleotides outside the gene matches: 4. The CDR3 is 14 amino acids. The CDR3 protein is CASSFQGDSYEQYF. In nucleotides, the CDR3 is TGTGCCAGCAGTTTCCAGGGGGACTCCTACGAGCAGTACTTC.

The chain has TRBV15 and TRBJ1-1; unclear D gene. Germline assignment: CDR1 LNHNV and CDR2 YYDKDF (reference sequence). Trimming cost V 5 bases and J 1 base, with 14 bases left between them. The CDR3 is made up of 15 amino acids. Written as DNA, the CDR3 is TGTGCCACCAGCGGTGGGTTTCAGGAGAACACTGAAGCTTTCTTT. Encoded protein: CATSGGFQENTEAFF. Full variable domain (missing parts from reference TRBV15 and TRBJ1-1): DAMVIQNPRYQVTQFGKPVTLSCSQTLNHNVMYWYQQKSSQAPKLLFHYYDKDFNNEADTPDNFQSRRPNTSFCFLDIRSPGLGDTAMYLCATSGGFQENTEAFFGQGTRLTVV.

This clonotype has at least ten counts. The rearrangement links TRBV9 to TRBJ2-6, with D perhaps TRBD1 or TRBD2 (5 bases each). The germline V gene encodes CDR1 SGDLS and CDR2 YYNGEE. V was cut by 5 bases and J by 0 bases, with 15 bases left in between. The CDR3 has 17 amino acids. In DNA, the CDR3 is TGTGCCAGCAGGGGGGAGTTTGGGGACTCTGGGGCCAACGTCCTGACTTTC. Translating it yields CASRGEFGDSGANVLTF.

This clonotype appeared a single time. The chain has TRBV7-9 and TRBJ1-6; the D is unclear. The V and J ends lost 5 bases and 4 bases respectively, with 18 bases between them. The CDR3 length is 17 residues. Germline CDR1 and CDR2: SEHNR and FQNEAQ (reference sequence). In DNA, the CDR3 is TGTGCCAGCAGCCCCCCTTCGAATCGGGGTTATAATTCACCCCTCCACTTT. Translated, it gives CASSPPSNRGYNSPLHF.

In its sample, this clonotype was seen a few times. V gene TRBV2 combines with J gene TRBJ2-7, with TRBD2 identical over 7 bases. The CDR3 has 14 amino acids. Unmatched junction bases numbered 6, after V lost 6 bases and J lost 1 base. The germline V gene has CDR1 SNHLY and CDR2 FYNNEI. The CDR3 loop is CASRAGLGSYEQYF. In DNA, the CDR3 is TGTGCCAGCAGAGCGGGACTGGGGTCCTACGAGCAGTACTTC.

The rearrangement uses TRBV20-1 and TRBJ1-2; D gene uncertain. This CDR3 is built from 12 residues. Looked up from germline, CDR1 is DFQATT and CDR2 is SNEGSKA (reference sequence). V lost 3 bases, J lost 4 bases, and 9 bases lay in between. The CDR3 loop reads CSASHSAYGYTF. The CDR3 DNA reads TGCAGTGCTAGTCACAGCGCCTATGGCTACACCTTC.

This clonotype was recorded only once. The J gene is TRBJ2-7, the V gene TRBV2; the D gene is possibly TRBD1 (5 bases). Germline V lookup: CDR1 SNHLY, CDR2 FYNNEI. The CDR3 is 15 residues long. V was clipped by 3 bases and J by 3 bases, with 15 bases between them. CDR3 coding DNA: TGTGCCAGCAGTGAGGGGCCTCTTCTCGTCTACGAGCAGTACTTC. As protein: CASSEGPLLVYEQYF.

The genes are TRBV9 and TRBJ2-3; TRBD2 matches at 11 bases. Germline values: CDR1 SGDLS, CDR2 YYNGEE. Trimming removed 4 bases from V and 3 bases from J; junction bases left unmatched: 7. CDR3 size: 16 residues. The CDR3 DNA reads TGTGCCAGCAGCTGGAGGGGGACTAGCGGAACAGATACGCAGTATTTT. This encodes CASSWRGTSGTDTQYF.

This clonotype was counted once. At one boundary the junction diverges from the germline segment, which might be a read error. J is TRBJ1-2 and V is TRBV7-2; the D is unclear. Looked up from germline, CDR1 is SGHTA and CDR2 is FQGNSA. The CDR3 is made up of 12 amino acids. The CDR3 is CAGSHSSYGYTF. Written as DNA, the CDR3 is TGTGCCGGCAGCCACAGTTCCTATGGCTACACCTTC. The variable domain in full, with the rest retrieved from reference TRBV7-2 and TRBJ1-2, is GAGVSQSPSNKVTEKGKDVELRCDPISGHTALYWYRQSLGQGLEFLIYFQGNSAPDKSGLPSDRFSAERTGGSVSTLTIQRTQQEDSAVYLCAGSHSSYGYTFGSGTRLTVV.

The rearrangement joins TRBV7-3 to TRBJ1-1; 7 nucleotides agree with TRBD1. This CDR3 comprises 13 residues. V gave up 6 bases and J gave up 6 bases; unmatched junction bases: 7. From germline, CDR1 is SGHTA and CDR2 FQGTGA. The CDR3 loop reads CASSRGQQSEAFF. The CDR3, as DNA: TGTGCCAGCAGTCGGGGACAGCAATCTGAAGCTTTCTTT.

Details on this clonotype: A much larger clone sits a single nucleotide away, making a read error possible. The chain has TRBV29-1 and TRBJ1-5; TRBD1 matches at 9 bases. Trimming took 5 bases from V and 4 from J; bases not matched to a gene: 9. The V gene's germline CDR1 is SQVTM and CDR2 ANQGSEA. The CDR3 contains 15 residues. CDR3 residues: CSVIPSGTGNQPQHF. The CDR3 region has the DNA TGCAGCGTTATCCCCTCCGGGACAGGGAATCAGCCCCAGCATTTT.

This clonotype was seen ten or more times. This chain connects TRBV25-1 to TRBJ2-7; the D gene is possibly TRBD2 (6 bases). The germline V gene has CDR1 MGHDK and CDR2 SYGVNS. The V end was cut by 7 bases, the J end by 4 bases, with 20 bases between. CDR3 length: 15 amino acids. The CDR3 DNA sequence: TGTGCCAGCACCGCAAGGGGCGGGACCCCATACGAGCAGTACTTC. It specifies CASTARGGTPYEQYF.

This clonotype occurred many times. The chain carries TRBV29-1 and TRBJ2-6; D remains ambiguous. The CDR3 covers 13 residues. V gave up 5 bases and J gave up 2 bases, with 7 bases separating them. The germline gives CDR1 SQVTM, CDR2 ANQGSEA. The CDR3 sequence: CSVREAGANVLTF. CDR3 DNA: TGCAGCGTTCGCGAAGCTGGGGCCAACGTCCTGACTTTC.

In this sample, this clonotype turned up a few times. This sequence joins TRBV24-1 and TRBJ2-6, with 10 bases lining up with TRBD2. Germline CDR1 KGHDR, CDR2 SFDVKD. V lost 4 bases to trimming and J lost 0 bases; unmatched junction nucleotides: 8. CDR3 size: 19 residues. The CDR3 spells CATSDHTGLAVSGANVLTF. CDR3 DNA: TGTGCCACCAGTGACCATACCGGACTAGCGGTCTCTGGGGCCAACGTCCTGACTTTC.

This chain joins TRBV7-2 and TRBJ1-6, with a weak D call TRBD1 (6 bases). Trimming shortened V by 7 bases and J by 10 bases, and 17 bases separated the two germline ends. The CDR3 consists of 14 residues. Germline lookup yields CDR1 SGHTA and CDR2 FQGNSA. The chain's CDR3 is CASIPGGAWSPLHF. The CDR3 nucleotides read TGTGCCAGCATTCCCGGGGGGGCTTGGTCACCCCTCCACTTT.

Points on this clonotype: Possible read error: a much larger clone is one base away. The rearrangement joins TRBV5-6 to TRBJ1-1; D gene unclear. Between the trimmed V and J ends, which lost 0 bases and 4 bases, there was a span of 16 bases. Germline assignment: CDR1 SGHDT and CDR2 YYEEEE. The CDR3 extends over 16 amino acids. The CDR3 is CASSLGPMTGGTEAFF. The CDR3 DNA sequence: TGTGCCAGCAGCTTGGGACCGATGACTGGCGGCACTGAAGCTTTCTTT.

This chain links TRBV28 with TRBJ2-7; weak D call: TRBD2 (5 bases). The CDR3 loop spans 14 amino acids. Germline V gives CDR1 MDHEN, CDR2 SYDVKM. Trimming shortened V by 5 bases and J by 0 bases, and 11 bases separated the two germline ends. CDR3: CASSAGPYSYEQYF. CDR3 DNA: TGTGCCAGCAGTGCGGGTCCTTACTCCTACGAGCAGTACTTC.

The CDR3 nucleotides are TGTGCCAGCAGCGTAATGGCGGGGGGCGAGCAGTACTTC. It encodes CASSVMAGGEQYF. This chain uses TRBV9 with TRBJ2-7; 8 nucleotides line up with TRBD2. The CDR3 consists of 13 residues. Per the germline V gene, CDR1 is SGDLS and CDR2 is YYNGEE. J gave up 6 bases and V 1 base, and 3 bases lay outside the gene matches. The whole variable domain, remainder taken from reference TRBV9 and TRBJ2-7, is DSGVTQTPKHLITATGQRVTLRCSPRSGDLSVYWYQQSLDQGLQFLIQYYNGEERAKGNILERFSAQQFPDLHSELNLSSLELGDSALYFCASSVMAGGEQYFGPGTRLTVT.